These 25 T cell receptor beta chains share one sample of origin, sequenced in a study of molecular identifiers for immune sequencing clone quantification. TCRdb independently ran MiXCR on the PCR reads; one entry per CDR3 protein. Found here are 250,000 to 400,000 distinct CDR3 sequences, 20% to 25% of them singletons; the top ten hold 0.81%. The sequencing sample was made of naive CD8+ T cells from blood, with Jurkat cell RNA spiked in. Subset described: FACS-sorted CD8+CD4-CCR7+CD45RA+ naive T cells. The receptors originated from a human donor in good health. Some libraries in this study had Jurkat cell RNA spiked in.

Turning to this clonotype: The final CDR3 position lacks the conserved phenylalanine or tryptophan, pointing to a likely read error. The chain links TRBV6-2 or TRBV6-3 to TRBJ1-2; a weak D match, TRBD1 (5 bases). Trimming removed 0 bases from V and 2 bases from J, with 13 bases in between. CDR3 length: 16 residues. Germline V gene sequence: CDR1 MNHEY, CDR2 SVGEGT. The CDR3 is CASSYSLGEVNYGYTS. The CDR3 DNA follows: TGTGCCAGCAGTTACTCGCTGGGGGAGGTAAACTATGGCTACACCTCC.

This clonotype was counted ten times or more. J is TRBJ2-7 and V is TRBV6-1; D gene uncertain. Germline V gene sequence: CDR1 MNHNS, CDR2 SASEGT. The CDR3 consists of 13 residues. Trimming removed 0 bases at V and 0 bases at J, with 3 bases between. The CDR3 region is CASSEATSYEQYF. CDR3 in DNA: TGTGCCAGCAGTGAAGCGACCTCCTACGAGCAGTACTTC.

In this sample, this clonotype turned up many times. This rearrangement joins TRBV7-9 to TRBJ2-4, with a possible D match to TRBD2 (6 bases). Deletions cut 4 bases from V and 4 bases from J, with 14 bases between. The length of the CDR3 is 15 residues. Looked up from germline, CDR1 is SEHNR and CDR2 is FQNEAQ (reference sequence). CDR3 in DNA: TGTGCCAGCAGCTCGATTGCTAGCGAAAAAAACATTCAGTACTTC. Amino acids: CASSSIASEKNIQYF.

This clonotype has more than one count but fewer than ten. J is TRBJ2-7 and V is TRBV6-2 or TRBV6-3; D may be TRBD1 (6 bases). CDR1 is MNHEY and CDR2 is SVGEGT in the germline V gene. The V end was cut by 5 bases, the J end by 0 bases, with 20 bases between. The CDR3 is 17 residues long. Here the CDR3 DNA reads TGTGCCAGCAGTCCATCCCCGGGACACCTGAGCTCCTACGAGCAGTACTTC. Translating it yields CASSPSPGHLSSYEQYF.

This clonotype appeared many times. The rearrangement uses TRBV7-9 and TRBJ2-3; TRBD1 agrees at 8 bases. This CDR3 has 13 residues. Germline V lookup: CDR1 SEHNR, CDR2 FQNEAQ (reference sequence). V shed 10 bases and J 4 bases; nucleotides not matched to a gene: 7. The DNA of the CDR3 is TGTGCCATCCAGGGGGCGCGCGCAGATACGCAGTATTTT. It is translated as CAIQGARADTQYF.

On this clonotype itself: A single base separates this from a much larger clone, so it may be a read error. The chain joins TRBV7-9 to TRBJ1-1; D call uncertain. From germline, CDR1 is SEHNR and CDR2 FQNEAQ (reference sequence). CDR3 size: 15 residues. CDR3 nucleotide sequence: TGTGTCAGCAGCTTAAATGCGGGAATGAACACTGAAGCTTTCTTT. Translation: CVSSLNAGMNTEAFF.

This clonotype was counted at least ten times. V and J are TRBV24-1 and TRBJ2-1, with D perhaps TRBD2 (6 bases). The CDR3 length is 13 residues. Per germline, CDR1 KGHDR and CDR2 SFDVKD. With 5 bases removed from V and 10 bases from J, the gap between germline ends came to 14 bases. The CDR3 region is CATSGTGLGEQFF. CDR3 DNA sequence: TGTGCCACCAGTGGGACGGGACTCGGAGAGCAGTTCTTC.

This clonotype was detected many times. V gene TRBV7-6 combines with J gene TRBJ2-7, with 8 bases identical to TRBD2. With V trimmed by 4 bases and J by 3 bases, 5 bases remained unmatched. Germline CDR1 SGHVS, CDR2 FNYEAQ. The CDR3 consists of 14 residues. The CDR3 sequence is CASSSGLGNYEQYF. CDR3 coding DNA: TGTGCCAGCAGCTCGGGACTAGGGAACTACGAGCAGTACTTC. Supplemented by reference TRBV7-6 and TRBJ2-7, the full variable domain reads GAGVSQSPRYKVTKRGQDVALRCDPISGHVSLYWYRQALGQGPEFLTYFNYEAQQDKSGLPNDRFSAERPEGSISTLTIQRTEQRDSAMYRCASSSGLGNYEQYFGPGTRLTVT.

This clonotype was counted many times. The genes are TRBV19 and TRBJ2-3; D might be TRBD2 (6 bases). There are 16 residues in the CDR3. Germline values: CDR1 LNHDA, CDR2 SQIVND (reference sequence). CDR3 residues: CSSGDGGDTSTDTQYF. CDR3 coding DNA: TGTTCGTCGGGGGACGGCGGTGACACTAGCACAGATACGCAGTATTTT.

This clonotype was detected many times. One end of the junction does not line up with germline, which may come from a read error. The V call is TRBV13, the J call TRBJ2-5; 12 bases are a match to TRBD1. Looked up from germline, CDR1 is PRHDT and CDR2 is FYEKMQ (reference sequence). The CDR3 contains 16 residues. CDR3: CASSLGTGGNQETQYF. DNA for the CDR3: TGTGCCAGCAGCCTAGGGACAGGGGGCAACCAAGAGACCCAGTACTTC.

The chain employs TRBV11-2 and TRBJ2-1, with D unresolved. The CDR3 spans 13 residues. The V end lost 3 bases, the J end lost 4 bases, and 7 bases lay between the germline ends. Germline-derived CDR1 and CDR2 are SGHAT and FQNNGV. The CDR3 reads CASSFPLYNEQFF. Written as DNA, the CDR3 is TGTGCCAGCAGCTTCCCCCTTTACAATGAGCAGTTCTTC.

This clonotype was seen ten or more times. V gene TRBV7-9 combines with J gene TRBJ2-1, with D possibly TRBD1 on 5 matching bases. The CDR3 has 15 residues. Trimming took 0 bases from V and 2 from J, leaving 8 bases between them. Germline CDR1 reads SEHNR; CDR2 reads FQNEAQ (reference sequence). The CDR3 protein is CASSLAPGPYNEQFF. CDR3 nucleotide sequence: TGTGCCAGCAGCTTAGCACCAGGGCCCTACAATGAGCAGTTCTTC.

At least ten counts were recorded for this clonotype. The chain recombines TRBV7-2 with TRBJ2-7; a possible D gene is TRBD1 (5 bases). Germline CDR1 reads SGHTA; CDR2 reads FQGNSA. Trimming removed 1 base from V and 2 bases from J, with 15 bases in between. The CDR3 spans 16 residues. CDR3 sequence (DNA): TGTGCCAGCAGCTTAGGTAGGGGATGGCCCGCCTACGAGCAGTACTTC. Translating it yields CASSLGRGWPAYEQYF.

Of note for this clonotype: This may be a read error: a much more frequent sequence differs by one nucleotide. The CDR3 reads CASSRAQPYNEQFF. As DNA, the CDR3 is TGTGCCAGCAGTAGGGCCCAGCCGTACAATGAGCAGTTCTTC. The V call is TRBV6-5, the J call TRBJ2-1; D unclear. V was trimmed by 5 bases and J by 4 bases, leaving 12 bases between them. CDR3 size: 14 residues. Germline CDR1 and CDR2: MNHEY and SVGAGI.

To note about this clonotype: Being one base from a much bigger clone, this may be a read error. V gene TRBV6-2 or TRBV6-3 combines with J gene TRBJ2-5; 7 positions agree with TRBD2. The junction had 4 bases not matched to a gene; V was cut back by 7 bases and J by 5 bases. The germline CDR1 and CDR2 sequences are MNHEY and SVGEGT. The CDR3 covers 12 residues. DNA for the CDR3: TGTGCCAGCACCCGCGGGGGTGAGACCCAGTACTTC. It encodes CASTRGGETQYF.

CDR3 sequence (DNA): TGTGCCAGCAGCTTAAACGGGGGTACAGATACGCAGTATTTT. Residues: CASSLNGGTDTQYF. The chain combines TRBV7-9 with TRBJ2-3; tentative D call: TRBD2 (6 bases). The CDR3 sequence is 14 residues long. Trimming removed 2 bases from V and 3 bases from J, with 9 bases in between. CDR1 SEHNR and CDR2 FQNEAQ come from the germline V gene (reference sequence).

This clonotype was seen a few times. CDR3 DNA: TGCAGTGCTAGAGAAAAAGGAATGAACACTGAAGCTTTCTTT. This codes for CSAREKGMNTEAFF. V usage is TRBV20-1 and J usage is TRBJ1-1, with D uncertain. Trimming left V 0 bases short and J 0 bases short, with 8 bases between. This CDR3 region has 14 residues. CDR1 and CDR2 (germline): DFQATT, SNEGSKA (reference sequence).

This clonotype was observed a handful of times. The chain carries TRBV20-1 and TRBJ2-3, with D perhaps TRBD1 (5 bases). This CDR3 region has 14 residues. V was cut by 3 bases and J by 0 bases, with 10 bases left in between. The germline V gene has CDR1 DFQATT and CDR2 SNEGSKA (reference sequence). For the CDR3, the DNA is TGCAGTGCTAGTTGGCAGGGTAGCACAGATACGCAGTATTTT. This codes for CSASWQGSTDTQYF.

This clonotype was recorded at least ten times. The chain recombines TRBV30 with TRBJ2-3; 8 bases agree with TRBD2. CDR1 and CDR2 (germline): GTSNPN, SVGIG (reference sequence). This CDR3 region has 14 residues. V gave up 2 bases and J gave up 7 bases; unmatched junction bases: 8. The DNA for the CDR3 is TGTGCCTGGAGTAAGGCTAGCGGGCGCAATACGCAGTATTTT. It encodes CAWSKASGRNTQYF.

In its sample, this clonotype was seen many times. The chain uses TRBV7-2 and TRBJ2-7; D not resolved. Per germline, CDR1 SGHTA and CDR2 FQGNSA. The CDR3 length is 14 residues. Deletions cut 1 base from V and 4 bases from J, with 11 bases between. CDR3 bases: TGTGCCAGCAGCTTAGGCCTGGGTGGGTACGAGCAGTACTTC. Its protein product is CASSLGLGGYEQYF.

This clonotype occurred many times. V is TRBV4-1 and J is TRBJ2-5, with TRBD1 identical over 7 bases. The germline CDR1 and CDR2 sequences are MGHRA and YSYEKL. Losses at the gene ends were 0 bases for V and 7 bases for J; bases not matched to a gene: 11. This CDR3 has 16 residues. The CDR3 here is CASSQDRQGPAGTQYF. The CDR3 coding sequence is TGCGCCAGCAGCCAAGATCGACAGGGCCCAGCTGGGACCCAGTACTTC.

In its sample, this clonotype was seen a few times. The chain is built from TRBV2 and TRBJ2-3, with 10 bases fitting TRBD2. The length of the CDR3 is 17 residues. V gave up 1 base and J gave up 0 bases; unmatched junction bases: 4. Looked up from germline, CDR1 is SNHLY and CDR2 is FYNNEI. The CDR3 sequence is CASSEGLAGVSTDTQYF. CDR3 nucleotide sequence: TGTGCCAGCAGTGAAGGGCTAGCGGGGGTTAGCACAGATACGCAGTATTTT.

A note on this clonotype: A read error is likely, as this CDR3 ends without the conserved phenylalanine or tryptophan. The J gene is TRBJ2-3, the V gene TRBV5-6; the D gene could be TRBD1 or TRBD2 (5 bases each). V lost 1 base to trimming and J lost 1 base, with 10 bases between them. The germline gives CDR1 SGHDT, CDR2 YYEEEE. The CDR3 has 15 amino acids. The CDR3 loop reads CASSLRGPRTDTQYS. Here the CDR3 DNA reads TGTGCCAGCAGCTTGAGGGGACCGCGCACAGATACGCAGTATTCT.

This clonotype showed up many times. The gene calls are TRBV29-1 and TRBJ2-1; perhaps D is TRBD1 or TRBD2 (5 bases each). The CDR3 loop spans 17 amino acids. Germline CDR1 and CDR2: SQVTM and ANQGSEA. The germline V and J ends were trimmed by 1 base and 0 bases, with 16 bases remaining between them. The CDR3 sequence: CSVEVVMGDSSYNEQFF. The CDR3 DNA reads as TGCAGCGTTGAAGTGGTTATGGGGGATAGCTCCTACAATGAGCAGTTCTTC.

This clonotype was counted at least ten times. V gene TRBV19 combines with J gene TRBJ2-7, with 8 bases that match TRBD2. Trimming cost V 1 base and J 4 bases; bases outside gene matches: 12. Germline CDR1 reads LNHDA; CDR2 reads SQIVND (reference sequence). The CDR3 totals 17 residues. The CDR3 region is CASSIASGGKRAYEQYF. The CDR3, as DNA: TGTGCCAGTAGTATAGCCAGCGGGGGAAAACGTGCGTACGAGCAGTACTTC.